This T cell receptor beta chain was recovered during a study of blood T cell repertoires in COVID-19. Study overall: Donors in the United States, Italy and Spain gave samples during acute or convalescent COVID-19.

Per the germline V gene, CDR1 is SGHRS and CDR2 is YFSETQ. The V gene lost 1 base and the J gene lost 3 bases, with 13 bases spanning the gap. The CDR3 runs 15 residues. In this sample, this clone turned up once. The data were produced by immunoSEQ multiplex PCR, yet TCRdb's version contains in-frame clones alone and is incomplete. The table includes over 150,000 clones, around 90% detected once. Sequencing input: peripheral blood. The chain carries TRBV5-1 and TRBJ1-2; D call uncertain. This clonotype originated in a woman aged 55-70 years who had recovered from COVID-19. CDR3 nucleotides: TGCGCCAGCAGCTTGAATCCAGTTTTCCACTATGGCTACACCTTC. Amino acids: CASSLNPVFHYGYTF.